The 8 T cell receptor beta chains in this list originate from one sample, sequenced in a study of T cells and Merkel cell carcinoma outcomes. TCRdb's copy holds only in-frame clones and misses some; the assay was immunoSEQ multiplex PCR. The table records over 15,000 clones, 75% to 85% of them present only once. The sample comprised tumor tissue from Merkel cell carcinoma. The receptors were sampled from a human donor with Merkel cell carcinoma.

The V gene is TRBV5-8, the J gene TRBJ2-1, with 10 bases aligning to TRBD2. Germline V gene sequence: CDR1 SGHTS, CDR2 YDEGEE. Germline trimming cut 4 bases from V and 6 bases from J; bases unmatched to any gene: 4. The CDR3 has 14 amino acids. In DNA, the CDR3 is TGTGCCAGCAGCCAAGGACTAGCGGTCAATGAGCAGTTCTTC. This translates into CASSQGLAVNEQFF.

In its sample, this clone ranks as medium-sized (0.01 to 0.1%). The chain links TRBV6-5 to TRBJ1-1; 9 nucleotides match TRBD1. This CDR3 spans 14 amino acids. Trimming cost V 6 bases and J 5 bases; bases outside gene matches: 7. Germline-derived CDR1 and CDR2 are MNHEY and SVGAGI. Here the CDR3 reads CASRGWDRETEAFF. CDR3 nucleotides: TGTGCCAGCAGGGGTTGGGACAGGGAAACTGAAGCTTTCTTT.

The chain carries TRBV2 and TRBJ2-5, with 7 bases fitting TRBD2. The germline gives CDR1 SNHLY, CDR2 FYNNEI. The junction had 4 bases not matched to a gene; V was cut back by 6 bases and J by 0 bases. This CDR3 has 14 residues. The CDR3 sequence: CASRPGLNQETQYF. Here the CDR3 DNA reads TGTGCCAGCAGACCGGGACTAAACCAAGAGACCCAGTACTTC.

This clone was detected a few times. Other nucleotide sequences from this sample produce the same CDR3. CDR3 sequence (DNA): TGCGCCAGCACAGAGGGGTATAATTCACCCCTCCACTTT. This codes for CASTEGYNSPLHF. This chain connects TRBV5-1 to TRBJ1-6; a possible D gene is TRBD1 (5 bases). The ends were cut back, 6 bases at V and 4 bases at J, with 8 bases in the middle. The CDR3 consists of 13 residues. CDR1 SGHRS and CDR2 YFSETQ come from the germline V gene.

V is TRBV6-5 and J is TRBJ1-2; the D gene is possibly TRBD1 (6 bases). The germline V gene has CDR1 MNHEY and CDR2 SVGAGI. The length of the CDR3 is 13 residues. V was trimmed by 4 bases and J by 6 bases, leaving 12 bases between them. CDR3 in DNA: TGTGCCAGCAGTTTACCCAGGGGCGATGGCTACACCTTC. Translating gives CASSLPRGDGYTF.

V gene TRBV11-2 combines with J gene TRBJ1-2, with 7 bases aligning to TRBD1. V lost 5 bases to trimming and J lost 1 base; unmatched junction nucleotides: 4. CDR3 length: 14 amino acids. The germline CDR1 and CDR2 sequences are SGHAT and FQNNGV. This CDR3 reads CASSRDRHNYGYTF. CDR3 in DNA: TGTGCCAGCAGCCGGGACAGACATAACTATGGCTACACCTTC.

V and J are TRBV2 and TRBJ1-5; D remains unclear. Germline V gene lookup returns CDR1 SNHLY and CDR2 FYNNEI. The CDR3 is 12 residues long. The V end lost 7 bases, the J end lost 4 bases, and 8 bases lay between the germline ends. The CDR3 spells CASNRGNQPQHF. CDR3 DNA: TGTGCCAGCAATCGAGGAAATCAGCCCCAGCATTTT.

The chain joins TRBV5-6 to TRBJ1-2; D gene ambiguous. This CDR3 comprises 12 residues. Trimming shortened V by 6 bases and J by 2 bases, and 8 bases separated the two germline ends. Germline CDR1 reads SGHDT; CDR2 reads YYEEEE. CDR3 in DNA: TGTGCCAGCACTGAGGACAACTATGGCTACACCTTC. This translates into CASTEDNYGYTF.